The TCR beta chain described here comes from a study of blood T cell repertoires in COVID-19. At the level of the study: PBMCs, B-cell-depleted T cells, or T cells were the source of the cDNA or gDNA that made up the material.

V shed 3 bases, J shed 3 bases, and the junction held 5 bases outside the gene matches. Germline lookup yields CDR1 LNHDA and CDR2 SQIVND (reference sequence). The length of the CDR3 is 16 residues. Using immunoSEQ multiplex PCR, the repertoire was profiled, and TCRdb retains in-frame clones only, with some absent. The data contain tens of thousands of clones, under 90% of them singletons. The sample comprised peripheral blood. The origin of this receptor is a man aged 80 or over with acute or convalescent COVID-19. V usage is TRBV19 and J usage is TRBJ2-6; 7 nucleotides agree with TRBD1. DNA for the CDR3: TGTGCCAGTAGTATCCTTAGGGGGCTTGGGGCCAACGTCCTGACTTTC. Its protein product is CASSILRGLGANVLTF.